The 13 T cell receptor beta chains below were found in one sample sequenced in a study of tumor-infiltrating lymphocytes in localized non-small cell lung cancer. Method: immunoSEQ multiplex PCR; TCRdb's copy keeps in-frame clones and lacks some. The sample has over 5,500 clones; just under 65% are singletons. The sequenced material came from uninvolved lung tissue not adjacent to the tumor. These receptors were taken from a human donor with non-small cell lung cancer.

The V call is TRBV18, the J call TRBJ1-3, with D hard to call. The CDR3 contains 16 residues. Germline CDR1 is KGHSH and CDR2 is LQKENI. V was trimmed by 1 base and J by 0 bases, leaving 10 bases between them. The CDR3 nucleotides read TGTGCCAGCTCACCACTTGGCACAAACTCTGGAAACACCATATATTTT. Protein sequence: CASSPLGTNSGNTIYF.

The chain links TRBV6-5 to TRBJ2-2; a weak D match, TRBD1 (6 bases). Per the germline V gene, CDR1 is MNHEY and CDR2 is SVGAGI. V was cut by 6 bases and J by 4 bases, with 15 bases left in between. This CDR3 has 15 amino acids. CDR3 in amino acids: CASRNRESGTGELFF. DNA for the CDR3: TGTGCCAGCAGGAACAGGGAATCGGGCACCGGGGAGCTGTTTTTT.

The gene calls are TRBV27 and TRBJ1-2; D is unresolved. The germline gives CDR1 MNHEY, CDR2 SMNVEV (reference sequence). The V end lost 7 bases, the J end lost 5 bases, and 23 bases lay between the germline ends. The length of the CDR3 is 16 residues. The CDR3 DNA reads as TGTGCCAGCACCCTTATCCCCTCCGGACGGTCATATGGCTACACCTTC. It specifies CASTLIPSGRSYGYTF.

This clone is medium-sized in the sample. The genes are TRBV6-1 and TRBJ1-1; TRBD1 might be the D (6 bases). CDR1 and CDR2 (germline): MNHNS, SASEGT. The CDR3 runs 14 residues. V lost 11 bases, J lost 1 base, and 17 bases lay in between. The CDR3 DNA sequence: TGTGCCCATGGGGCCAGGGGATGGAACACTGAAGCTTTCTTT. It is translated as CAHGARGWNTEAFF.

The genes are TRBV19 and TRBJ1-5; tentative D call: TRBD1 (5 bases). CDR3 length: 18 residues. The V end was cut by 0 bases, the J end by 1 base, with 16 bases between. Germline-derived CDR1 and CDR2 are LNHDA and SQIVND (reference sequence). CDR3 in DNA: TGTGCCAGTAGTATAGATTCGTGGGTTCGGGACAGCAATCAGCCCCAGCATTTT. It codes for CASSIDSWVRDSNQPQHF.

This clone has just a few counts. This chain joins TRBV10-1 and TRBJ2-3; D unclear. V was shortened by 5 bases and J by 0 bases, with 3 bases between the two germline ends. This CDR3 contains 12 residues. Germline CDR1 and CDR2: WNHNN and SYGVQD (reference sequence). CDR3 sequence (DNA): TGCGCCAGCAGTCCCAGCACAGATACGCAGTATTTT. This codes for CASSPSTDTQYF.

V usage is TRBV30 and J usage is TRBJ1-4; D unresolved. There are 17 residues in the CDR3. Germline values: CDR1 GTSNPN, CDR2 SVGIG (reference sequence). The V and J ends lost 3 bases and 7 bases respectively, with 24 bases between them. The CDR3 region is CAWRPPGHRVVSEKLFF. CDR3 in DNA: TGTGCCTGGAGGCCGCCGGGCCATCGGGTTGTCAGTGAAAAACTGTTTTTT.

This chain uses TRBV20-1 with TRBJ1-1; the D gene is possibly TRBD1 (6 bases). Between the trimmed V and J ends, which lost 6 bases and 4 bases, there was a span of 6 bases. The CDR3 spans 10 residues. Per germline, CDR1 DFQATT and CDR2 SNEGSKA (reference sequence). The CDR3 loop reads CSAGATEAFF. The CDR3 DNA follows: TGCAGTGCGGGGGCCACTGAAGCTTTCTTT.

The rearrangement joins TRBV6-1 to TRBJ2-5; D gene ambiguous. The V end lost 7 bases, the J end lost 3 bases, and 15 bases lay between the germline ends. The CDR3 covers 14 residues. The germline gives CDR1 MNHNS, CDR2 SASEGT. This chain's CDR3 is CASKTEDQKETQYF. CDR3 nucleotides: TGTGCCAGCAAGACTGAAGATCAAAAAGAGACCCAGTACTTC.

This CDR3 reads CASSEDPSSYNSPLHF. In DNA, the CDR3 is TGTGCCAGCAGTGAGGATCCGAGCTCCTATAATTCACCCCTCCACTTT. V and J are TRBV6-1 and TRBJ1-6; no clear D gene. The CDR3 totals 16 residues. The germline gives CDR1 MNHNS, CDR2 SASEGT. V lost 3 bases to trimming and J lost 0 bases, with 9 bases between them.

The chain has TRBV7-6 and TRBJ1-2; D ambiguous. The CDR3 has 17 residues. V lost 1 base, J lost 4 bases, and 19 bases lay in between. From germline, CDR1 is SGHVS and CDR2 FNYEAQ. The CDR3 DNA reads as TGTGCCAGCAGCTTAGAATCCGCCACGGTGTCCTCCTATGGCTACACCTTC. Its protein product is CASSLESATVSSYGYTF. The full variable domain, rest sourced from reference TRBV7-6 and TRBJ1-2, is GAGVSQSPRYKVTKRGQDVALRCDPISGHVSLYWYRQALGQGPEFLTYFNYEAQQDKSGLPNDRFSAERPEGSISTLTIQRTEQRDSAMYRCASSLESATVSSYGYTFGSGTRLTVV.

V is TRBV6-1 and J is TRBJ2-3; D might be TRBD1 (6 bases). The germline gives CDR1 MNHNS, CDR2 SASEGT. The CDR3 has 17 amino acids. Trimming took off 4 bases at V and 2 bases at J, with 19 bases between the two ends. CDR3 residues: CASSGPGTSKTTDTQYF. CDR3 sequence (DNA): TGTGCCAGCAGTGGACCCGGGACATCGAAAACCACAGATACGCAGTATTTT.

This clone was recorded once. The chain couples TRBV19 to TRBJ2-3; 7 bases line up with TRBD2. CDR1 is LNHDA and CDR2 is SQIVND in the germline V gene (reference sequence). The CDR3 extends over 15 amino acids. J was trimmed by 0 bases and V by 1 base; bases with no gene match: 1. The CDR3 DNA sequence: TGTGCCAGTAGTATAGGCGGGGGAAGCACAGATACGCAGTATTTT. This sequence encodes CASSIGGGSTDTQYF.